This T cell receptor (beta chain) was documented in a study of blood T cell repertoires in COVID-19. Study-wide context: There were acute and convalescent COVID-19 samples, and they came from the United States, Italy and Spain.

The CDR3 is made up of 13 amino acids. The ends lost 7 bases at V and 2 bases at J; junction bases unmatched: 1. Germline V gene data show CDR1 as ENHRY and CDR2 as SYGVKD. TCRdb's table, derived via immunoSEQ multiplex PCR, lists solely in-frame clones and lacks some. The table has about 33,000 clones, around 85% seen once. V and J are TRBV10-3 and TRBJ1-5, with 8 nucleotides matching TRBD1. The TCR was taken from a man aged 65 to 79 with acute or convalescent COVID-19. The sequenced sample was peripheral blood. The CDR3 protein is CAIKDRGNQPQHF. Written as DNA, the CDR3 is TGTGCCATCAAGGACAGGGGCAATCAGCCCCAGCATTTT.